The clone carrying this T cell receptor (beta chain) was seen a single time. Repertoires were generated with immunoSEQ multiplex PCR, while TCRdb's copy carries only in-frame clones and drops some. Among some 10,000 clones, roughly 94% were seen once, and the ten largest hold approximately 7%. The data were obtained in a study of technical replicates of blood from several donors. The V gene end was trimmed by 4 bases and the J gene end by 6 bases; junction bases not matched to a gene: 9. Germline assignment: CDR1 SEHNR and CDR2 FQNEAQ (reference sequence). This CDR3 is 17 amino acids long. This receptor was identified in a human donor in good health. The specimen was PBMCs. This chain links TRBV7-9 with TRBJ2-1; TRBD2 matches at 13 bases. CDR3 coding DNA: TGTGCCAGCAGCTCAGAACTAGCGGGAGGGCCGGGCAATGAGCAGTTCTTC. Its translation is CASSSELAGGPGNEQFF.